Listed below are T cell receptor beta chains from one sample, sequenced in a study of radiotherapy plus CTLA-4 blockade in lung cancer. Here immunoSEQ multiplex PCR was the method, and the copy in TCRdb shows in-frame clones only, minus some. The sample has over 75,000 clones; about four fifths are singletons. The sequences come from peripheral blood, collected from a patient treated with radiotherapy plus ipilimumab. All receptors come from a human donor with non-small cell lung cancer who had stable disease on radiotherapy plus ipilimumab. Both conserved end residues are part of each CDR3. The order of the fields is D gene, clone size, J gene, V gene, CDR3 DNA, CDR3 protein. D genes are given only for firm matches. Clone size is given for some rows only: seen once, a few or many times, or a class if the clone is expanded.

. | . | TRBJ1-4 | TRBV5-1 | TGCGCCAGCAGCCCCCGGGACAAAAGTTCAAATGAAAAACTGTTTTTT | CASSPRDKSSNEKLFF
TRBD1 | . | TRBJ2-5 | TRBV7-2 | TGTGCCAGCAGCTTAAACAGGGGCCAAGAGACCCAGTACTTC | CASSLNRGQETQYF
TRBD2 | few | TRBJ2-7 | TRBV15 | TGTGCCACCAGCACGAGGGGTACTAGCGGGCTCTACTTC | CATSTRGTSGLYF
. | . | TRBJ1-5 | TRBV6-5 | TGTGCCAGCCGACCCACCGACACAACCTATCAGCCCCAGCATTTT | CASRPTDTTYQPQHF
TRBD1 | . | TRBJ2-3 | TRBV30 | TGTGCCTGGAGTCTGCACCCGGGACAGGGAAGAGATACGCAGTATTTT | CAWSLHPGQGRDTQYF
. | . | TRBJ1-2 | TRBV7-9 | TGTGCCAGCAGCTTAGACGGGCTTGGCTACACCTTC | CASSLDGLGYTF
. | . | TRBJ2-3 | TRBV9 | TGTGCCAGCAGCGTAGGATCTGCGGCCGGTCTCGCGGCGACGCAGTATTTT | CASSVGSAAGLAATQYF
TRBD1 | once | TRBJ2-5 | TRBV5-1 | TGCGCCAGCAGCTTGGTGGGACAGAGATTGGAGACCCAGTACTTC | CASSLVGQRLETQYF
. | . | TRBJ1-4 | TRBV27 | TGTGCCAGCAGTTTGGGGGGTGAAAAACTGTTTTTT | CASSLGGEKLFF
. | . | TRBJ2-6 | TRBV2 | TGTGCCAGCAGCGCGCAGGGGGGATCTGGGGCCAACGTCCTGACTTTC | CASSAQGGSGANVLTF
. | . | TRBJ2-3 | TRBV7-6 | TGTGCCAGCAGCTTAGATCCGGGGATCACAGATACGCAGTATTTT | CASSLDPGITDTQYF
. | once | TRBJ1-2 | TRBV28 | TGTGCCAGCACCGCAGACAGGTACTATGGCTACACCTTC | CASTADRYYGYTF
TRBD1 | . | TRBJ2-3 | TRBV18 | TGTGCCAGCTCAACACGACAGGGGGCAACAGATACGCAGTATTTT | CASSTRQGATDTQYF
. | . | TRBJ1-2 | TRBV27 | TGTGCCAGCAGTTGGGCACCAGGGCACTATGGCTACACCTTC | CASSWAPGHYGYTF
TRBD1 | . | TRBJ2-5 | TRBV10-3 | TGTGCCATCAGCCCGTCGATCGGGACAGGGGCGGGCGAGACCCAGTACTTC | CAISPSIGTGAGETQYF
. | . | TRBJ2-1 | TRBV7-3 | TGTGCCAGCAGCTCCCCTCGCGGTAGCGGAACCTACAATGAGCAGTTCTTC | CASSSPRGSGTYNEQFF
TRBD2 | . | TRBJ2-7 | TRBV18 | TGTGCCAGCTCACCACCGGCGGGAGGGCCGTACGAGCAGTACTTC | CASSPPAGGPYEQYF
. | . | TRBJ1-4 | TRBV5-1 | TGCGCCAGCAGCCCGGGGGGGGCGGAAGAAAAACTGTTTTTT | CASSPGGAEEKLFF
TRBD1 | . | TRBJ2-7 | TRBV6-6 | TGTGCCAGCAGTTACTCGGGACAGGGGGCTAACGAGCAGTACTTC | CASSYSGQGANEQYF
. | . | TRBJ1-2 | TRBV7-9 | TGTGCCAGCAGCTCAATGCGTCGGGGCAGGGAGGGTGGCTACACCTTC | CASSSMRRGREGGYTF
TRBD1 | . | TRBJ2-2 | TRBV29-1 | TGCAGCGTAGATGTGGGACAGGGGTTCGCCGGGGAGCTGTTTTTT | CSVDVGQGFAGELFF
TRBD2 | . | TRBJ2-1 | TRBV7-8 | TGTGCCAGCAGCGAGACTAGCGGGAGTGTTAATGAGCAGTTCTTC | CASSETSGSVNEQFF
. | . | TRBJ2-7 | TRBV4-1 | TGCGCCAGCAGCCAAGATTTACGGGGCTACGAGCAGTACTTC | CASSQDLRGYEQYF
. | few | TRBJ2-2 | TRBV7-9 | TGTGCCAGCAGGGTCACCGGGGAGCTGTTTTTT | CASRVTGELFF
TRBD2 | . | TRBJ2-7 | TRBV11-2 | TGTGCCAGCAGCAACAGGGCACTAGCGGGGGACAAATACGAGCAGTACTTC | CASSNRALAGDKYEQYF
. | . | TRBJ1-1 | TRBV6-1 | TGTGCCAGCAGCACCTTAGCGGGCGCCACTGAAGCTTTCTTT | CASSTLAGATEAFF
. | . | TRBJ2-2 | TRBV11-2 | TGTGCCAGCAGCTTTCAGCGCGGACCCGGGGAGCTGTTTTTT | CASSFQRGPGELFF
. | . | TRBJ1-5 | TRBV19 | TGTGCCAGTAGTATAGATGGGGCGGGTAATCAGCCCCAGCATTTT | CASSIDGAGNQPQHF
TRBD1 | once | TRBJ1-1 | TRBV7-3 | TGTGCCAGCAGCTCACAGGGGCCCTCCCTGAACACTGAAGCTTTCTTT | CASSSQGPSLNTEAFF
. | . | TRBJ1-4 | TRBV5-6 | TGTGCCAGCAGCTTTAGGACCCAAGTTGCCACTAATGAAAAACTGTTTTTT | CASSFRTQVATNEKLFF
. | few | TRBJ2-5 | TRBV29-1 | TGCAGCGGGACAAAGGGAGTTGTAGAGACCCAGTACTTC | CSGTKGVVETQYF
TRBD2 | . | TRBJ2-1 | TRBV2 | TGTGCCAGCAACGGGACTAGCGTGGCCTACAATGAGCAGTTCTTC | CASNGTSVAYNEQFF
. | few | TRBJ2-7 | TRBV7-7 | TGTGCTAGCAGCTTACCCTACGAGCAGTACTTC | CASSLPYEQYF
. | . | TRBJ2-1 | TRBV28 | TGTGCCAGCAAGGGCGGGATGAGCTCCTACAATGAGCAGTTCTTC | CASKGGMSSYNEQFF
TRBD1 | once | TRBJ2-1 | TRBV4-1 | TGCGCCAGCAGCCCGTTGACAGGGTACAATGAGCAGTTCTTC | CASSPLTGYNEQFF
. | . | TRBJ1-5 | TRBV2 | TGTGCCAGCAGTGATCGGGGGGCTGGCAATCAGCCCCAGCATTTT | CASSDRGAGNQPQHF
. | few | TRBJ2-7 | TRBV6-5 | TGTGCCAGCAGTTACCCCTCAGAAGGGGGCTCCTACGAGCAGTACTTC | CASSYPSEGGSYEQYF
. | . | TRBJ1-4 | TRBV5-1 | TGCGCCAGCAGCCAAGCCGCAACTAATGAAAAACTGTTTTTT | CASSQAATNEKLFF
TRBD1 | . | TRBJ1-5 | TRBV28 | TGTGCCAGCAAGCAGGGGGCGGTGGGCAATCAGCCCCAGCATTTT | CASKQGAVGNQPQHF
TRBD1 | . | TRBJ2-5 | TRBV2 | TGTGCCAGCAGTGGGACAGGAGGAGAGACCCAGTACTTC | CASSGTGGETQYF
TRBD1 | . | TRBJ1-2 | TRBV11-2 | TGTGCCAGCAGCCCCGGACAGGGCGGCTATGGCTACACCTTC | CASSPGQGGYGYTF
. | . | TRBJ2-1 | TRBV7-9 | TGTGCCAGCCCCACCAATGAGCAGTTCTTC | CASPTNEQFF
. | . | TRBJ1-1 | TRBV6-5 | TGTGCCAGCAGTTACCGGGAGCAATCGGGGACTGAAGCTTTCTTT | CASSYREQSGTEAFF
TRBD2 | . | TRBJ2-3 | TRBV30 | TGTGCCTGGACAGCGGGAGGGCCAGATACGCAGTATTTT | CAWTAGGPDTQYF
TRBD2 | . | TRBJ2-7 | TRBV5-1 | TGCGCCAGCAGCGCCGGGACTAGCGTCCGCAGCTCCTACGAGCAGTACTTC | CASSAGTSVRSSYEQYF
. | . | TRBJ1-4 | TRBV5-1 | TGCGCCAGCAGCTTGGCCTCTGGGGGCAATGAAAAACTGTTTTTT | CASSLASGGNEKLFF
TRBD2 | . | TRBJ2-1 | TRBV9 | TGTGCCAGCAGCGTACGGGGACTAGCGGGGAGCTCCTACAATGAGCAGTTCTTC | CASSVRGLAGSSYNEQFF
. | . | TRBJ2-1 | TRBV6-4 | TGTGCCAGCAGCCCCTCGGCGCCGGGTGAGCAGTTCTTC | CASSPSAPGEQFF
TRBD1 | . | TRBJ2-7 | TRBV28 | TGTGCCAGCAGTTCCGGGACAGGTGGATCCTACGAGCAGTACTTC | CASSSGTGGSYEQYF
. | . | TRBJ1-2 | TRBV5-1 | TGCGCCAGCAGCTTCTCACAGGGAAAAGATGGCTACACCTTC | CASSFSQGKDGYTF
TRBD1 | once | TRBJ1-2 | TRBV11-2 | TGTGCCAGCAGCTTAACAGGGGGTAGCTATGGCTACACCTTC | CASSLTGGSYGYTF
TRBD2 | . | TRBJ2-7 | TRBV5-1 | TGCGCCAGCAGCTTGAGCATACGAGGGACTAGCGGGAGAAACGAGCAGTACTTC | CASSLSIRGTSGRNEQYF
TRBD2 | . | TRBJ2-2 | TRBV2 | TGTGCCAGCACTTATAGCGGGGGCGCGGACACCGGGGAGCTGTTTTTT | CASTYSGGADTGELFF
. | few | TRBJ1-6 | TRBV14 | TGTGCCAGCAGCCAAGCAGGGGCGCGGGTTTGGTCACCCCTCCACTTT | CASSQAGARVWSPLHF
. | . | TRBJ1-6 | TRBV7-2 | TGTGCCAGCAGCTTAGGGCCGGATCAGAATTCACCCCTCCACTTT | CASSLGPDQNSPLHF
. | once | TRBJ2-1 | TRBV15 | TGTGCCACCAGCAGAGATCGGGGAGCGGGCCTCTACAATGAGCAGTTCTTC | CATSRDRGAGLYNEQFF
. | once | TRBJ2-5 | TRBV19 | TGTGCCAGTAGTCTAGCTATACCCGGGACGGGCCCGAGGGAGACCCAGTACTTC | CASSLAIPGTGPRETQYF